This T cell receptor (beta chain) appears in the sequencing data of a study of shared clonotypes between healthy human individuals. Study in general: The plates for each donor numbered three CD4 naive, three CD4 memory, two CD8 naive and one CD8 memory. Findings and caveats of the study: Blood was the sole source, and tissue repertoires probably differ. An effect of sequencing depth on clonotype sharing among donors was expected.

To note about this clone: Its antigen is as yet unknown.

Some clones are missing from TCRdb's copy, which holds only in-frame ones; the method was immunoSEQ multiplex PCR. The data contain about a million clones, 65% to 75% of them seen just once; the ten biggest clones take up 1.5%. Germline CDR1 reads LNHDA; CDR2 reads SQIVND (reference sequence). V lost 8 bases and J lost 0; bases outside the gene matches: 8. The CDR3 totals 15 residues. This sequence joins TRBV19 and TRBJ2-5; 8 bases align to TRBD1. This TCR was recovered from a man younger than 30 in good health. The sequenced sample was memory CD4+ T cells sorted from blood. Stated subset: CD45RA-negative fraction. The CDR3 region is CASSTGGSHQETQYF. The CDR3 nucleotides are TGTGCCAGTTCTACAGGGGGGTCGCACCAAGAGACCCAGTACTTC.